Following are 3 T cell receptor beta chains from one sample sequenced in a study of glioma-infiltrating T cells after dendritic cell vaccination. Sequencing was performed with immunoSEQ multiplex PCR; in TCRdb, only in-frame clones are kept and a portion is missing. The sample carries 93,000 or so clones, roughly 79% recorded once. The sequencing used blood, collected before dendritic cell vaccination. Receptors originate from a human donor with glioblastoma.

This clone has only a few counts. The V call is TRBV19, the J call TRBJ1-6; 8 positions agree with TRBD1. V lost 7 bases to trimming and J lost 4 bases; unmatched junction nucleotides: 6. The CDR3 spans 15 residues. Germline V gene lookup returns CDR1 LNHDA and CDR2 SQIVND (reference sequence). CDR3 DNA sequence: TGTGCCAGTAAGTCCGGGACAGGTTATAATTCACCCCTCCACTTT. Translated, it gives CASKSGTGYNSPLHF.

The chain has TRBV5-1 and TRBJ2-1, with 7 positions matching TRBD1. CDR3 length equals 14 residues. The trim removed 3 bases at V and 9 bases at J, leaving 9 bases unmatched. CDR1 is SGHRS and CDR2 is YFSETQ in the germline V gene. The CDR3 loop is CASSSRQGVSEQFF. CDR3 sequence (DNA): TGCGCCAGCAGCTCGCGACAGGGTGTAAGTGAGCAGTTCTTC.

The chain uses TRBV5-8 and TRBJ2-4; D is perhaps TRBD1 (5 bases). The V and J ends lost 3 bases and 5 bases respectively, with 12 bases between them. The CDR3 runs 14 residues. Germline assignment: CDR1 SGHTS and CDR2 YDEGEE. The CDR3 region has the DNA TGTGCCAGCAGCTCTCAGGGTGGGGAAAACATTCAGTACTTC. This encodes CASSSQGGENIQYF.